These 25 T cell receptor beta chains share one sample of origin, sequenced in a study of cytomegalovirus exposure and HLA in healthy donors. 60 Vbeta and 13 Jbeta primers were used in PCR. Generated by immunoSEQ multiplex PCR, the TCRdb table keeps only in-frame clones and is missing some. The data show roughly 150,000 clones, 70% to 90% seen once. The sequencing input was PBMCs. These receptors came from a woman aged 18 to 35 in good health and CMV-seronegative.

The sample holds one count of this clone. The J gene is TRBJ1-2, the V gene TRBV7-2, with 9 positions matching TRBD1. V trimming: 5 bases; J trimming: 3 bases; junction bases outside the gene matches: 7. The CDR3 spans 15 residues. Germline loops: CDR1 SGHTA, CDR2 FQGNSA. CDR3 DNA sequence: TGTGCCAGCAGCCTTACAGGGGGCCAGGACTATGGCTACACCTTC. Protein: CASSLTGGQDYGYTF.

The chain links TRBV7-2 to TRBJ2-7; a possible D gene is TRBD2 (5 bases). V gave up 5 bases and J gave up 6 bases, with 20 bases separating them. Germline-derived CDR1 and CDR2 are SGHTA and FQGNSA. The CDR3 consists of 15 residues. CDR3 region: CASSPQAGFFGEQYF. CDR3 DNA: TGTGCCAGCAGCCCCCAGGCGGGTTTCTTCGGCGAGCAGTACTTC.

In nucleotides, the CDR3 is TGTGCCACCGCGGCGGGACAGGGGAAGTATTTT. Translating it yields CATAAGQGKYF. The gene calls are TRBV6-6 and TRBJ2-3; TRBD1 aligns across 10 bases. The CDR3 totals 11 residues. CDR1 and CDR2 from the germline V gene are MNHNY and SVGAGI (reference sequence). Trimming took 10 bases from V and 13 from J; bases not matched to a gene: 8.

This clone was counted once. This chain connects TRBV28 to TRBJ2-7; D gene unclear. V was pared by 3 bases and J by 0 bases, with 6 bases between. There are 13 residues in the CDR3. Germline values: CDR1 MDHEN, CDR2 SYDVKM. CDR3 in DNA: TGTGCCAGCAGTTTGGTGAGCTCCTACGAGCAGTACTTC. Translating it yields CASSLVSSYEQYF.

The J gene is TRBJ2-2, the V gene TRBV2; 7 bases are a match to TRBD1. CDR1 and CDR2 (germline): SNHLY, FYNNEI. The CDR3 has 15 residues. With 7 bases clipped from V and 0 bases from J, the junction kept 5 bases outside the gene matches. The chain's CDR3 is CASTPGTANTGELFF. CDR3 nucleotide sequence: TGTGCCAGCACTCCCGGGACAGCGAACACCGGGGAGCTGTTTTTT.

V is TRBV5-4 and J is TRBJ2-7, with 7 bases lining up with TRBD2. With V trimmed by 1 base and J by 2 bases, 3 bases remained unmatched. From germline, CDR1 is SGHNT and CDR2 YYREEE (reference sequence). CDR3 length: 14 amino acids. The CDR3: CASSLRAGTYEQYF. As DNA, the CDR3 is TGTGCCAGCAGCTTGCGAGCGGGAACCTACGAGCAGTACTTC.

This sequence joins TRBV4-3 and TRBJ2-7, with D perhaps TRBD1 (6 bases). The V gene lost 1 base and the J gene lost 2 bases, with 9 bases spanning the gap. The CDR3 consists of 14 residues. Germline-derived CDR1 and CDR2 are LGHNA and YSLEER. CDR3 DNA: TGCGCCAGCAGCCAAGCCCGACAGGCCTACGAGCAGTACTTC. It yields the protein CASSQARQAYEQYF.

The chain links TRBV27 to TRBJ2-7; 14 nucleotides align to TRBD2. Germline V gives CDR1 MNHEY, CDR2 SMNVEV (reference sequence). Trimming took 0 bases from V and 4 from J; bases not matched to a gene: 2. The CDR3 length is 16 residues. For the CDR3, the DNA is TGTGCCAGCAGTTTATCGACTAGCGGGGGGGCATACGAGCAGTACTTC. Amino acid sequence: CASSLSTSGGAYEQYF.

This chain joins TRBV11-2 and TRBJ2-5; TRBD2 aligns across 14 bases. With 3 bases clipped from V and 5 bases from J, the junction kept 11 bases outside the gene matches. The CDR3 spans 18 residues. Germline V gene data show CDR1 as SGHAT and CDR2 as FQNNGV. CDR3 residues: CASSLDGLAGGLGETQYF. The CDR3 DNA reads TGTGCCAGCAGCTTGGATGGACTAGCGGGGGGCCTTGGGGAGACCCAGTACTTC.

The chain uses TRBV28 and TRBJ2-3; 7 nucleotides agree with TRBD2. This CDR3 has 14 amino acids. Germline lookup yields CDR1 MDHEN and CDR2 SYDVKM. The V segment lost 6 bases and the J segment 6 bases; nucleotides outside the gene matches: 9. The CDR3 loop reads CASSLGAGFDTQYF. As DNA, the CDR3 is TGTGCCAGCAGCCTAGGAGCGGGGTTTGATACGCAGTATTTT.

This clone has just a few counts. The rearrangement joins TRBV28 to TRBJ1-2; the match to TRBD1 covers 9 bases. V lost 7 bases and J lost 2; bases outside the gene matches: 5. CDR1 and CDR2 (germline): MDHEN, SYDVKM. The CDR3 totals 14 residues. The CDR3 DNA follows: TGTGCCAGCAAACCAACAGGGGGCAACTATGGCTACACCTTC. This codes for CASKPTGGNYGYTF.

The V gene is TRBV7-9, the J gene TRBJ1-3; D perhaps matches TRBD1 (5 bases). V was trimmed by 0 bases and J by 4 bases, leaving 7 bases between them. The CDR3 totals 14 residues. Per germline, CDR1 SEHNR and CDR2 FQNEAQ (reference sequence). CDR3 sequence: CASSLAGEGNTIYF. DNA for the CDR3: TGTGCCAGCAGCTTAGCAGGGGAAGGAAACACCATATATTTT.

The rearrangement uses TRBV7-9 and TRBJ1-6; perhaps TRBD1 as D (5 bases). V was clipped by 1 base and J by 7 bases, with 11 bases between them. The CDR3 length is 15 residues. Germline loops: CDR1 SEHNR, CDR2 FQNEAQ (reference sequence). The CDR3 DNA is TGTGCCAGCAGCTTAGATGGCAGGGCGAATTCACCCCTCCACTTT. Amino acids: CASSLDGRANSPLHF.

The V call is TRBV15, the J call TRBJ1-2; D is possibly TRBD1 (6 bases). The CDR3 spans 15 residues. CDR1 LNHNV and CDR2 YYDKDF come from the germline V gene (reference sequence). Trimming took off 0 bases at V and 8 bases at J, with 16 bases between the two ends. The CDR3, as DNA: TGTGCCACCAGCAGAGATTTAACAGGGACGACGGGCTACACCTTC. It is translated as CATSRDLTGTTGYTF.

The rearrangement links TRBV27 to TRBJ2-5; D perhaps matches TRBD1 (5 bases). V was cut by 2 bases and J by 5 bases, with 12 bases left in between. Germline assignment: CDR1 MNHEY and CDR2 SMNVEV (reference sequence). CDR3 length: 14 amino acids. Here the CDR3 DNA reads TGTGCCAGCAGTTTAAAGGGGTTTGGGGAGACCCAGTACTTC. Amino acids: CASSLKGFGETQYF.

This chain joins TRBV2 and TRBJ1-4, with a tentative D call TRBD1 (6 bases). Germline loops: CDR1 SNHLY, CDR2 FYNNEI. V was cut by 6 bases and J by 7 bases, with 6 bases left in between. This CDR3 has 11 residues. CDR3 loop: CASSRGEKLFF. The CDR3 DNA is TGTGCCAGCAGCAGGGGTGAAAAACTGTTTTTT.

V usage is TRBV7-2 and J usage is TRBJ2-1; tentative D call: TRBD2 (7 bases). The CDR3 extends over 17 amino acids. Trimming pared 5 bases from V and 7 bases from J, leaving 24 bases between. CDR1 SGHTA and CDR2 FQGNSA come from the germline V gene. The chain's CDR3 is CASSPQTGGGQKNEQFF. CDR3 sequence (DNA): TGTGCCAGCAGCCCCCAGACGGGCGGGGGACAAAAAAATGAGCAGTTCTTC.

The gene calls are TRBV18 and TRBJ2-3; TRBD1 aligns across 7 bases. The CDR3 spans 16 residues. CDR1 KGHSH and CDR2 LQKENI come from the germline V gene. Trimming at V came to 0 bases and at J to 1 base, leaving 4 bases not matched to a gene. CDR3 protein: CASSPPETGGTDTQYF. The CDR3 DNA reads TGTGCCAGCTCACCACCGGAAACAGGGGGCACAGATACGCAGTATTTT.

The chain couples TRBV19 to TRBJ1-6; D possibly corresponds to TRBD1 (5 bases). In germline, CDR1 is LNHDA, CDR2 SQIVND (reference sequence). The V and J ends lost 0 bases and 5 bases respectively, with 5 bases between them. CDR3 size: 14 residues. CDR3 nucleotide sequence: TGTGCCAGTAGTATAGAAGGGGATAATTCACCCCTCCACTTT. Protein sequence: CASSIEGDNSPLHF.

The gene calls are TRBV7-9 and TRBJ1-2, with 9 nucleotides matching TRBD1. With 8 bases clipped from V and 4 bases from J, the junction kept 17 bases outside the gene matches. Germline CDR1 reads SEHNR; CDR2 reads FQNEAQ (reference sequence). This CDR3 is 17 amino acids long. This chain's CDR3 is CASVTRFGTGILYGYTF. The CDR3 bases are TGTGCCAGCGTGACAAGGTTCGGGACAGGGATTCTCTATGGCTACACCTTC.

The V and J genes are TRBV30 and TRBJ2-2, with 9 bases aligning to TRBD1. Germline V lookup: CDR1 GTSNPN, CDR2 SVGIG (reference sequence). The CDR3 runs to 15 residues. V lost 8 bases to trimming and J lost 7 bases; unmatched junction nucleotides: 14. In nucleotides, the CDR3 is TGTGCCGGAACTCCCCTACAGGGGGCGGGCGGGGAGCTGTTTTTT. It translates to CAGTPLQGAGGELFF.

Points on this clone: The junction does not match germline at one end; this may be a read error. The chain joins TRBV4-1 to TRBJ1-2; D remains ambiguous. This CDR3 comprises 14 residues. Germline V gives CDR1 MGHRA, CDR2 YSYEKL. CDR3 in DNA: TGCGCCAGCAGCCCCGGTCCGGCGAACTATGGCCACACCTTC. Protein product: CASSPGPANYGHTF.

This sequence joins TRBV7-2 and TRBJ2-3; the match to TRBD2 covers 12 bases. Trimming removed 5 bases from V and 8 bases from J; junction bases left unmatched: 17. The CDR3 consists of 18 residues. Germline V gene lookup returns CDR1 SGHTA and CDR2 FQGNSA. In DNA form, the CDR3 reads TGTGCCAGCAGCGACCAAAGCGGACTAGCGGGGAAGCGCGGTACGCAGTATTTT. Protein: CASSDQSGLAGKRGTQYF.

The chain recombines TRBV13 with TRBJ2-7; 7 bases match TRBD2. CDR1 and CDR2 (germline): PRHDT, FYEKMQ (reference sequence). The CDR3 has 14 amino acids. The ends lost 4 bases at V and 4 bases at J; junction bases unmatched: 7. The CDR3 region is CASSSTGLHYEQYF. The CDR3 region has the DNA TGTGCCAGCAGCTCCACGGGACTACATTACGAGCAGTACTTC.

The chain is built from TRBV25-1 and TRBJ2-7; 7 bases line up with TRBD2. The CDR3 sequence is 16 residues long. CDR1 MGHDK and CDR2 SYGVNS come from the germline V gene. Trimming at V came to 2 bases and at J to 5 bases, leaving 12 bases not matched to a gene. CDR3 sequence reads: CASSETREVGSNEQYF. The CDR3 DNA is TGTGCCAGCAGTGAAACCCGGGAGGTGGGAAGCAACGAGCAGTACTTC.